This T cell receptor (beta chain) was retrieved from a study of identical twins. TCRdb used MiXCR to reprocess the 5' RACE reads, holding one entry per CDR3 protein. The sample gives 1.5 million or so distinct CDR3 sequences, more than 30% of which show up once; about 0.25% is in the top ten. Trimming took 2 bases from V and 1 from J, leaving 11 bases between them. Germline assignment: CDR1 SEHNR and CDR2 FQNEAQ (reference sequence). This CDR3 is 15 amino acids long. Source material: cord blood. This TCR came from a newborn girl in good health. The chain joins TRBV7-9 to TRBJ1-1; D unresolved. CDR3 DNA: TGTGCCAGCAGCTTACCCCCGTATCAGAACACTGAAGCTTTCTTT. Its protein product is CASSLPPYQNTEAFF. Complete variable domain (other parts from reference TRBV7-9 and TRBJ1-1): DTGVSQNPRHKITKRGQNVTFRCDPISEHNRLYWYRQTLGQGPEFLTYFQNEAQLEKSRLLSDRFSAERPKGSFSTLEIQRTEQGDSAMYLCASSLPPYQNTEAFFGQGTRLTVV.